One sample yielded the 17 T cell receptor beta chains listed below, sequenced in a study of preoperative IRX-2 immunotherapy in early breast cancer. Profiled with immunoSEQ multiplex PCR; TCRdb holds only in-frame clones, not every one. This table holds approximately 30,000 clones, 89% found once. Stated treatment: preoperative locoregional IRX-2 cytokine immunotherapy. Sequencing used tumor tissue, obtained after IRX-2 immunotherapy. Every receptor here comes from a human donor with breast cancer.

V usage is TRBV7-4 and J usage is TRBJ1-1; no firm D call. Trimming cost V 3 bases and J 1 base, with 6 bases left between them. There are 13 residues in the CDR3. Per the germline V gene, CDR1 is SGHVT and CDR2 is SQSDAQ. The CDR3, as DNA: TGTGCCAGCAGCTTTGGGCCGAACACTGAAGCTTTCTTT. Its protein is CASSFGPNTEAFF.

The chain has TRBV11-3 and TRBJ2-2; 11 bases agree with TRBD2. The CDR3 has 17 residues. From germline, CDR1 is SGHNT and CDR2 YENEEA. V lost 5 bases, J lost 6 bases, and 11 bases stayed unmatched. CDR3 amino acids: CASSRELAGGGPGELFF. The CDR3 DNA is TGTGCCAGCAGCCGAGARCTAGCGGGAGGAGGTCCCGGGGAGCTGTTTTTT.

The genes are TRBV6-8 and TRBJ1-1; tentatively, D is TRBD1 (5 bases). The V end lost 4 bases, the J end lost 0 bases, and 12 bases lay between the germline ends. This CDR3 is 15 amino acids long. CDR1 MNHGY and CDR2 SAAAGT come from the germline V gene. The chain's CDR3 is CASSSSTGLNTEAFF. The CDR3 DNA sequence: TGTGCCAGCAGTTCCAGCACAGGTTTGAACACTGAAGCTTTCTTT.

A word on this clone: The junction departs from the called germline gene at one end, perhaps through a read error. The V call is TRBV7-6, the J call TRBJ2-1; D perhaps matches TRBD2 (6 bases). Germline lookup yields CDR1 SGHVS and CDR2 FNYEAQ. The CDR3 has 16 residues. The CDR3 nucleotides are TGTGCTAGCAGCGTCTCCTTAGCGGCGCTCTACAATGAGCAGTTCTTC. It yields the protein CASSVSLAALYNEQFF.

The chain combines TRBV6-8 with TRBJ2-1, with D perhaps TRBD1 or TRBD2 (6 bases each). The CDR3 is 13 residues long. The ends were cut back, 4 bases at V and 9 bases at J, with 13 bases in the middle. Germline CDR1 reads MNHGY; CDR2 reads SAAAGT. The CDR3 DNA follows: TGTGCCAGCAGTTCCTTAGGGGGGACTGAGCAGTTCTTC. This encodes CASSSLGGTEQFF.

The genes are TRBV19 and TRBJ2-7, with 7 bases lining up with TRBD2. With V trimmed by 2 bases and J by 0 bases, 7 bases remained unmatched. Germline V lookup: CDR1 LNHDA, CDR2 SQIVND (reference sequence). The length of the CDR3 is 16 residues. DNA for the CDR3: TGTGCCAGTAGTATAACTGGCGGGAGCCTCTCCTACGAGCAGTACTTC. This translates into CASSITGGSLSYEQYF. Full variable domain (outside the CDR3, taken from reference TRBV19 and TRBJ2-7): DGGITQSPKYLFRKEGQNVTLSCEQNLNHDAMYWYRQDPGQGLRLIYYSQIVNDFQKGDIAEGYSVSREKKESFPLTVTSAQKNPTAFYLCASSITGGSLSYEQYFGPGTRLTVT.

The rearrangement links TRBV7-7 to TRBJ1-1; a possible D gene is TRBD1 (5 bases). The germline CDR1 and CDR2 sequences are SSHAT and FNYEAQ (reference sequence). The length of the CDR3 is 14 residues. V lost 6 bases, J lost 3 bases, and 14 bases lay in between. The CDR3 DNA reads as TGTGCCAGCAGGGCTTTCGTGGGGCACACTGAAGCTTTCTTT. This encodes CASRAFVGHTEAFF.

This clone appeared a single time. This chain uses TRBV11-3 with TRBJ2-3; the D gene is possibly TRBD1 (6 bases). The germline V gene encodes CDR1 SGHNT and CDR2 YENEEA. This CDR3 is built from 14 residues. V lost 3 bases and J 4 bases, leaving 11 bases between the germline ends. CDR3 loop: CASSFGTRSDTQYF. The CDR3 DNA follows: TGTGCCAGCAGCTTTGGGACAAGGTCAGATACGCAGTATTTT.

The chain joins TRBV19 to TRBJ1-1; D is possibly TRBD1 (6 bases). The length of the CDR3 is 15 residues. From germline, CDR1 is LNHDA and CDR2 SQIVND (reference sequence). Trimming stripped 5 bases from V and 0 bases from J, with 13 bases between. CDR3: CASSPRTDVNTEAFF. CDR3 DNA sequence: TGTGCCAGTAGTCCCAGGACAGATGTGAACACTGAAGCTTTCTTT.

The genes are TRBV19 and TRBJ2-3; D might be TRBD1 (5 bases). The CDR3 is made up of 13 amino acids. Trimming shortened V by 6 bases and J by 9 bases, and 16 bases separated the two germline ends. Germline CDR1 is LNHDA and CDR2 is SQIVND (reference sequence). The CDR3 nucleotides read TGTGCCAGTAGAAGACTTCAGGGATTCACGCAGTATTTT. Protein product: CASRRLQGFTQYF.

This chain links TRBV6-8 with TRBJ1-5; D is ambiguous. Germline loops: CDR1 MNHGY, CDR2 SAAAGT. Between the trimmed V and J ends, which lost 6 bases and 3 bases, there was a span of 15 bases. The CDR3 extends over 15 amino acids. The CDR3 protein is CASSAVVGANQPQHF. The CDR3, as DNA: TGTGCCAGCAGCGCGGTCGTCGGAGCCAATCAGCCCCAGCATTTT.

This rearrangement joins TRBV6-8 to TRBJ1-2; the D is unclear. The ends were cut back, 0 bases at V and 7 bases at J, with 9 bases in the middle. CDR1 MNHGY and CDR2 SAAAGT come from the germline V gene. The length of the CDR3 is 13 residues. CDR3 residues: CASSYSTWGGYTF. CDR3 bases: TGTGCCAGCAGTTACTCGACTTGGGGTGGCTACACCTTC.

The chain combines TRBV6-8 with TRBJ2-3; 7 bases match TRBD2. The CDR3 totals 14 residues. Germline CDR1 is MNHGY and CDR2 is SAAAGT. Unmatched junction bases numbered 5, after V lost 5 bases and J lost 3 bases. The DNA of the CDR3 is TGTGCCAGCAGTCCCTGGGGGGGAACAGATACGCAGTATTTT. As protein: CASSPWGGTDTQYF.

This clone was seen a few times. The CDR3 coding sequence is TGTGCCAGCACCGTTCAGGGGGCGATCAACACTGAAGCTTTCTTT. It specifies CASTVQGAINTEAFF. The chain uses TRBV11-3 and TRBJ1-1; 8 positions agree with TRBD1. This CDR3 comprises 15 residues. Looked up from germline, CDR1 is SGHNT and CDR2 is YENEEA. V lost 7 bases and J lost 2; bases outside the gene matches: 9.

This sequence joins TRBV30 and TRBJ1-1, with unresolved D. Trimming took 0 bases from V and 1 from J, leaving 6 bases between them. CDR3 length: 13 residues. Germline V gene data show CDR1 as GTSNPN and CDR2 as SVGIG (reference sequence). CDR3 bases: TGTGCCTGGAGTGTGGTGGGGAACACTGAAGCTTTCTTT. Translation gives CAWSVVGNTEAFF.

The V gene is TRBV5-8, the J gene TRBJ2-2, with TRBD2 identical over 8 bases. Germline-derived CDR1 and CDR2 are SGHTS and YDEGEE. CDR3 length: 16 residues. Trimming cost V 0 bases and J 0 bases; bases outside gene matches: 1. The CDR3 region is CASSLAGGTNTGELFF. CDR3 DNA sequence: TGTGCCAGCAGCTTGGCGGGGGGGACGAACACCGGGGAGCTGTTTTTT.

The CDR3 region is CASSPTGGPTEAFF. The CDR3 nucleotides read TGTGCCAGCAGCCCCACCGGGGGACCAACTGAAGCTTTCTTT. This chain joins TRBV6-8 and TRBJ1-1, with a possible D match to TRBD1 (5 bases). V shed 6 bases and J shed 5 bases, with 16 bases lying between them. There are 14 residues in the CDR3. The germline gives CDR1 MNHGY, CDR2 SAAAGT.